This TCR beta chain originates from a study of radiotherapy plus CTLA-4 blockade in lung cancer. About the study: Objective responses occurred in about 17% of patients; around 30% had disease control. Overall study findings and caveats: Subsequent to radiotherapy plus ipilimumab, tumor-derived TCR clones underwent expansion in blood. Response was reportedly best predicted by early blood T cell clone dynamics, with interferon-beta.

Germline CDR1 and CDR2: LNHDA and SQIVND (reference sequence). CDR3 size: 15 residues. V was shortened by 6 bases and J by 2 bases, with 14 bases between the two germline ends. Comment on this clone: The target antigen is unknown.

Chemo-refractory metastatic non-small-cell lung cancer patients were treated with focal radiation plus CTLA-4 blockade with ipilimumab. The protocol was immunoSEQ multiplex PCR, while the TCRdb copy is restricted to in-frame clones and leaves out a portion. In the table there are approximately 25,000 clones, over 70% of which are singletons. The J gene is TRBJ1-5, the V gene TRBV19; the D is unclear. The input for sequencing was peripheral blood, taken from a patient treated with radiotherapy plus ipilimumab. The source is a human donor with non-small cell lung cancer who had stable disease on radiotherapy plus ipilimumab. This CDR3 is CASRKTETGNQPQHF. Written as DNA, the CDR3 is TGTGCCAGTAGGAAAACAGAAACCGGCAATCAGCCCCAGCATTTT.